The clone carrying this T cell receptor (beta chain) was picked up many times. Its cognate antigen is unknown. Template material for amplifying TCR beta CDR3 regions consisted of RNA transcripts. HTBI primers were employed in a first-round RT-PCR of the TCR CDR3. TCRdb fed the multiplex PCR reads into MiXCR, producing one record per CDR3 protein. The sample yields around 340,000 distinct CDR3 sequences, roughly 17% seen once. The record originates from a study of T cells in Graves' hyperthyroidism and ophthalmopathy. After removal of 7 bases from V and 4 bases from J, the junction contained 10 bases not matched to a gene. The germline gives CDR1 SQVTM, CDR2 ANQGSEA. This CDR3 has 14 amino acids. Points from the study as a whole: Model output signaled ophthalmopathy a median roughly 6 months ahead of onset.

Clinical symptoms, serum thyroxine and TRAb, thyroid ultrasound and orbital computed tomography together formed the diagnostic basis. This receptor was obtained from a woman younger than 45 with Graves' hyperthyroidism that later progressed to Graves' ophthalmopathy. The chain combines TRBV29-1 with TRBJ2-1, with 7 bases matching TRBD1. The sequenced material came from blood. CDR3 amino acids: CSARQGPFYNEQFF. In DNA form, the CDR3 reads TGCAGCGCCCGACAGGGACCCTTTTACAATGAGCAGTTCTTC.